These 2 T cell receptor beta chains were all obtained from the same sample, sequenced in a study of shared clonotypes between healthy human individuals. The protocol was immunoSEQ multiplex PCR, while the TCRdb copy is restricted to in-frame clones and leaves out a portion. Of around 720,000 clones listed, about three quarters are singletons. Sequenced material: memory CD4+ T cells sorted from blood. Subset meaning: CD45RA-negative fraction. Receptors originate from a woman between 25 and 40 years old in good health.

This chain joins TRBV11-2 and TRBJ1-1, with TRBD1 as a possible D gene (6 bases). The V end lost 1 base, the J end lost 4 bases, and 16 bases lay between the germline ends. Germline CDR1 reads SGHAT; CDR2 reads FQNNGV. The CDR3 covers 16 residues. The chain's CDR3 is CASSLGRGGRGTEAFF. The CDR3 DNA reads as TGTGCCAGCAGCTTAGGCAGGGGCGGTCGGGGCACTGAAGCTTTCTTT.

This rearrangement joins TRBV7-9 to TRBJ2-1; TRBD2 agrees at 12 bases. V lost 5 bases and J lost 5; bases outside the gene matches: 7. CDR1 is SEHNR and CDR2 is FQNEAQ in the germline V gene (reference sequence). The CDR3 contains 16 residues. CDR3 sequence: CASSPATSGSNNEQFF. The DNA for the CDR3 is TGTGCCAGCAGCCCCGCGACTAGCGGGAGCAACAATGAGCAGTTCTTC. Supplemented by reference TRBV7-9 and TRBJ2-1, the full variable domain reads DTGVSQNPRHKITKRGQNVTFRCDPISEHNRLYWYRQTLGQGPEFLTYFQNEAQLEKSRLLSDRFSAERPKGSFSTLEIQRTEQGDSAMYLCASSPATSGSNNEQFFGPGTRLTVL.